This passage covers 30 T cell receptor beta chains from one sample sequenced in a study of T-cell memory formation after mild COVID-19. TCRdb re-called the 5' RACE reads with MiXCR, one entry per CDR3 protein. This sample has fewer than 400,000 distinct CDR3 sequences; roughly 15% occur once, and the top ten carry 20% to 25%. Sequencing was carried out using PBMCs or a T cell subset sorted from them (not recorded which). Source of these receptors: a man aged 18 to 30 who had mild COVID-19 (a few samples of this study predate the infection). Cell type and time point are not known.

This clonotype was observed a handful of times. The J gene is TRBJ1-1, the V gene TRBV12-3 or TRBV12-4; no clear D. CDR3 size: 15 residues. V shed 6 bases and J shed 1 base, with 15 bases lying between them. The CDR3 sequence: CASSQLSAGNTEAFF. CDR3 nucleotide sequence: TGTGCCAGCAGCCAGCTAAGTGCAGGGAACACTGAAGCTTTCTTT.

The chain joins TRBV6-6 to TRBJ1-2, with D perhaps matching TRBD1 (6 bases). Germline V gene data show CDR1 as MNHNY and CDR2 as SVGAGI (reference sequence). This CDR3 is built from 12 residues. The V and J ends lost 6 bases and 3 bases respectively, with 8 bases between them. The CDR3 loop reads CASSTGYYGYTF. CDR3 DNA sequence: TGTGCCAGCAGCACAGGGTACTATGGCTACACCTTC.

The sample holds a few counts of this clonotype. The V gene is TRBV24-1, the J gene TRBJ1-5; no clear D. CDR1 and CDR2 from the germline V gene are KGHDR and SFDVKD. Trimming took 4 bases from V and 10 from J, leaving 7 bases between them. The length of the CDR3 is 11 residues. The CDR3 DNA reads TGTGCCACCAGTGAGGGCGGACCCCAGCATTTT. This codes for CATSEGGPQHF.

This clonotype has ten or more counts. The chain recombines TRBV6-5 with TRBJ1-5; D gene unclear. This CDR3 has 12 amino acids. CDR1 MNHEY and CDR2 SVGAGI come from the germline V gene. The V gene lost 1 base and the J gene lost 7 bases, with 5 bases spanning the gap. CDR3 loop: CASSYLRQPQHF. The CDR3 DNA reads TGTGCCAGCAGTTACTTACGACAGCCCCAGCATTTT.

This chain links TRBV29-1 with TRBJ2-2; 10 bases agree with TRBD2. The CDR3 runs 16 residues. V was clipped by 3 bases and J by 0 bases; unmatched bases: 4. Germline assignment: CDR1 SQVTM and CDR2 ANQGSEA. The chain's CDR3 is CSVEGLANANTGELFF. The CDR3 nucleotides read TGCAGCGTTGAGGGACTAGCGAACGCGAACACCGGGGAGCTGTTTTTT.

This clonotype was seen more than once but under ten times. The CDR3 DNA follows: TGTGCCAGCAGCTTAGAGCGGGGGAGCTCCTACAATGAGCAGTTCTTC. Protein product: CASSLERGSSYNEQFF. The chain uses TRBV7-2 and TRBJ2-1, with 8 bases that match TRBD2. The J segment lost 0 bases and the V segment lost 1 base, leaving 2 bases of the junction unmatched. Germline V gene sequence: CDR1 SGHTA, CDR2 FQGNSA. The CDR3 totals 16 residues. Complete variable domain (other parts from reference TRBV7-2 and TRBJ2-1): GAGVSQSPSNKVTEKGKDVELRCDPISGHTALYWYRQSLGQGLEFLIYFQGNSAPDKSGLPSDRFSAERTGGSVSTLTIQRTQQEDSAVYLCASSLERGSSYNEQFFGPGTRLTVL.

This clonotype has a count of ten or more. An end of the junction differs from the germline gene, which may be a read error. The chain carries TRBV12-5 and TRBJ2-3; D could derive from TRBD1 or TRBD2 (6 bases each). CDR3 size: 12 residues. Germline V gene data show CDR1 as LGHNT and CDR2 as FRNRAP. This chain's CDR3 is CASGLGRGDPQF. The DNA for the CDR3 is TGTGCTAGTGGTTTGGGGAGGGGGGACCCTCAATTT.

This clonotype was observed a few times. The gene calls are TRBV6-5 and TRBJ1-3; D is unclear. Germline V gene lookup returns CDR1 MNHEY and CDR2 SVGAGI. V lost 1 base and J lost 2, with 3 bases in between. The CDR3 has 13 amino acids. The CDR3 sequence is CASSYYPGNTIYF. The CDR3 DNA reads TGTGCCAGCAGTTACTATCCTGGAAACACCATATATTTT.

V gene TRBV9 combines with J gene TRBJ2-1; TRBD1 aligns across 7 bases. Germline V gene sequence: CDR1 SGDLS, CDR2 YYNGEE. The J segment lost 10 bases and the V segment lost 2 bases, leaving 12 bases of the junction unmatched. CDR3 length: 15 residues. The CDR3 bases are TGTGCCAGCAGCGTGACTGACAGGGCCCCTCGGGAGCAGTTCTTC. Translating it yields CASSVTDRAPREQFF.

This chain uses TRBV19 with TRBJ1-1; unclear D gene. The CDR3 contains 13 residues. CDR1 is LNHDA and CDR2 is SQIVND in the germline V gene (reference sequence). V shed 2 bases and J shed 6 bases, with 10 bases lying between them. The DNA of the CDR3 is TGTGCCAGTAGTATAAGGGCCGCCGCTGAAGCTTTCTTT. Translating it yields CASSIRAAAEAFF.

V is TRBV6-2 or TRBV6-3 and J is TRBJ1-2; 8 positions agree with TRBD1. Germline V gene lookup returns CDR1 MNHEY and CDR2 SVGEGT. V lost 0 bases and J lost 7; bases outside the gene matches: 1. This CDR3 has 13 residues. The CDR3 protein is CASSYSTGAGYTF. In DNA, the CDR3 is TGTGCCAGCAGTTACTCGACAGGGGCTGGCTACACCTTC.

The rearrangement links TRBV7-8 to TRBJ2-7, with a tentative D call TRBD1 (5 bases). CDR3 length equals 13 residues. Germline values: CDR1 SGHVS, CDR2 FQNEAQ. V lost 5 bases and J lost 1, with 9 bases in between. CDR3 loop: CASSPRQSYEQYF. CDR3 DNA sequence: TGTGCCAGCAGCCCACGACAGTCCTACGAGCAGTACTTC.

The V and J genes are TRBV9 and TRBJ1-4; tentative D call: TRBD1 (5 bases). The length of the CDR3 is 15 residues. CDR1 and CDR2 (germline): SGDLS, YYNGEE. Trimming removed 2 bases from V and 5 bases from J, with 13 bases in between. The CDR3 is CASSVGTAKNEKLFF. The CDR3 DNA reads as TGTGCCAGCAGCGTCGGGACCGCAAAGAATGAAAAACTGTTTTTT.

This clonotype showed up just a few times. This chain links TRBV14 with TRBJ2-1, with a possible D match to TRBD2 (5 bases). Trimming took 4 bases from V and 6 from J, leaving 10 bases between them. From germline, CDR1 is SGHDN and CDR2 FVKESK. The CDR3 loop spans 13 amino acids. CDR3 DNA sequence: TGTGCCAGCAGCCCCGGACTTGTCAATGAGCAGTTCTTC. It codes for CASSPGLVNEQFF.

This clonotype was seen more than once but under ten times. The chain joins TRBV5-1 to TRBJ1-2; D call uncertain. The germline V and J ends were trimmed by 5 bases and 7 bases, with 12 bases remaining between them. The CDR3 runs to 12 residues. Germline CDR1 SGHRS, CDR2 YFSETQ. The chain's CDR3 is CASRWRDGGYTF. The CDR3 nucleotides read TGCGCCAGCAGATGGAGGGATGGTGGCTACACCTTC. Variable domain in full (rest from reference TRBV5-1 and TRBJ1-2): KAGVTQTPRYLIKTRGQQVTLSCSPISGHRSVSWYQQTPGQGLQFLFEYFSETQRNKGNFPGRFSGRQFSNSRSEMNVSTLELGDSALYLCASRWRDGGYTFGSGTRLTVV.

This clonotype showed up just a few times. The V and J genes are TRBV5-5 and TRBJ2-3, with 8 bases identical to TRBD2. The CDR3 spans 15 residues. The V gene end was trimmed by 0 bases and the J gene end by 3 bases; junction bases not matched to a gene: 3. Germline V gene sequence: CDR1 SGHKS, CDR2 YYEKEE (reference sequence). The CDR3, as DNA: TGTGCCAGCAGCTTGGGACTAGCGATAACAGATACGCAGTATTTT. This translates into CASSLGLAITDTQYF.

This clonotype has more than one count but fewer than ten. A junction end diverges from the germline sequence, so it may reflect a read error. The chain joins TRBV2 to TRBJ2-1; 11 bases align to TRBD2. Germline CDR1 reads SNHLY; CDR2 reads FYNNEI. This CDR3 comprises 19 residues. The CDR3 loop reads CARSGASGGSKSSYNEQFF. The CDR3 region has the DNA TGTGCCAGGAGTGGGGCTAGCGGGGGGTCGAAGAGCTCCTACAATGAGCAGTTCTTC.

The J gene is TRBJ2-1, the V gene TRBV20-1; a weak D match, TRBD2 (5 bases). Germline V lookup: CDR1 DFQATT, CDR2 SNEGSKA (reference sequence). Trimming took off 3 bases at V and 0 bases at J, with 9 bases between the two ends. This CDR3 is built from 14 residues. Here the CDR3 DNA reads TGCAGTGCTAGGCTCGGAGGCTCCTACAATGAGCAGTTCTTC. Translating it yields CSARLGGSYNEQFF.

This clonotype occurred a few times. The J gene is TRBJ2-2, the V gene TRBV14; D might be TRBD2 (6 bases). V was trimmed by 4 bases and J by 4 bases, leaving 22 bases between them. CDR1 is SGHDN and CDR2 is FVKESK in the germline V gene. The CDR3 totals 18 residues. The chain's CDR3 is CASSPTVGPVLATGELFF. Written as DNA, the CDR3 is TGTGCCAGCAGCCCGACCGTGGGCCCCGTACTAGCCACCGGGGAGCTGTTTTTT.

The V and J genes are TRBV7-9 and TRBJ1-1, with a tentative D call TRBD1 (6 bases). Germline V gene lookup returns CDR1 SEHNR and CDR2 FQNEAQ (reference sequence). The V gene lost 3 bases and the J gene lost 5 bases, with 13 bases spanning the gap. The CDR3 has 14 residues. CDR3 region: CASSFLGAQTEAFF. The CDR3 nucleotides are TGTGCCAGCAGCTTTCTGGGGGCGCAGACTGAAGCTTTCTTT.

On this clonotype itself: A read error may produce the germline difference seen at one junction end. The chain links TRBV5-1 to TRBJ1-1, with D perhaps TRBD1 (6 bases). The V gene's germline CDR1 is SGHRS and CDR2 YFSETQ. The CDR3 runs 16 residues. The DNA of the CDR3 is TGCGCCAGCAGATTTGGGACACGGGACCCCTGGGAGCAGTGCCTCTTT. It encodes CASRFGTRDPWEQCLF.

This clonotype was observed a few times. The chain combines TRBV9 with TRBJ2-3; no definite D call. V was trimmed by 0 bases and J by 2 bases, leaving 7 bases between them. The germline V gene has CDR1 SGDLS and CDR2 YYNGEE. The CDR3 runs to 14 residues. The CDR3 protein is CASSVEGTTDTQYF. The DNA of the CDR3 is TGTGCCAGCAGCGTAGAGGGTACCACAGATACGCAGTATTTT.

This clonotype was picked up a small number of times. The V gene is TRBV6-5, the J gene TRBJ2-1, with D possibly matching TRBD1 (6 bases). V dropped 7 bases and J dropped 4 bases, with 11 bases sitting between them. The CDR3 spans 13 residues. Germline V gives CDR1 MNHEY, CDR2 SVGAGI. CDR3 in amino acids: CASKPDRYNEQFF. As DNA, the CDR3 is TGTGCCAGCAAGCCGGACAGATACAATGAGCAGTTCTTC.

This clonotype was counted between two and nine times. The CDR3 sequence is CASRVGFAGKIYEQYF. The CDR3 nucleotides read TGTGCCAGCAGGGTCGGTTTTGCGGGAAAGATCTACGAGCAGTACTTC. This rearrangement joins TRBV12-3 or TRBV12-4 to TRBJ2-7, with TRBD2 as a possible D gene (6 bases). The CDR3 runs to 16 residues. Trimming left V 6 bases short and J 3 bases short, with 21 bases between.

The chain employs TRBV6-2 or TRBV6-3 and TRBJ1-1; 7 bases fit TRBD1. Per germline, CDR1 MNHEY and CDR2 SVGEGT. This CDR3 contains 16 residues. V lost 1 base to trimming and J lost 4 bases; unmatched junction nucleotides: 9. The CDR3 spells CASSYLKTGRITEAFF. The CDR3 DNA reads TGTGCCAGCAGTTACTTAAAGACAGGGAGGATCACTGAAGCTTTCTTT.

This chain uses TRBV27 with TRBJ2-6, with 8 bases that match TRBD1. V gave up 5 bases and J gave up 3 bases; unmatched junction bases: 6. Germline CDR1 is MNHEY and CDR2 is SMNVEV (reference sequence). The CDR3 is 16 amino acids. This chain's CDR3 is CASSPAGGFGANVLTF. The CDR3 region has the DNA TGTGCCAGCAGTCCGGCAGGGGGCTTTGGGGCCAACGTCCTGACTTTC.

This clonotype showed up just a few times. V usage is TRBV4-2 and J usage is TRBJ2-3, with D unclear. The germline gives CDR1 LGHNA, CDR2 YNFKEQ. Trimming took 0 bases from V and 4 from J, leaving 5 bases between them. The CDR3 consists of 13 residues. Written as DNA, the CDR3 is TGTGCCAGCAGCCAAGATCTTGCAGATACGCAGTATTTT. This sequence encodes CASSQDLADTQYF.

This clonotype was counted between two and nine times. The rearrangement joins TRBV12-3 or TRBV12-4 to TRBJ2-3; D is tentatively TRBD1 or TRBD2 (6 bases each). Trimming shortened V by 6 bases and J by 0 bases, and 19 bases separated the two germline ends. This CDR3 region has 17 residues. Here the CDR3 reads CASSRRDGGPSTDTQYF. The CDR3 DNA sequence: TGTGCCAGCAGCCGCCGAGATGGGGGGCCTAGCACAGATACGCAGTATTTT.

As DNA, the CDR3 is TGTGCCAGCAGCTCCAGACCCGGGGCGCCGGGGGATACGCAGTATTTT. As protein: CASSSRPGAPGDTQYF. The chain couples TRBV7-9 to TRBJ2-3; D may match TRBD1 or TRBD2 (5 bases each). The CDR3 is 16 residues long. The V and J ends lost 4 bases and 6 bases respectively, with 20 bases between them. The germline gives CDR1 SEHNR, CDR2 FQNEAQ (reference sequence). The full variable domain, completed using reference TRBV7-9 and TRBJ2-3, is DTGVSQNPRHKITKRGQNVTFRCDPISEHNRLYWYRQTLGQGPEFLTYFQNEAQLEKSRLLSDRFSAERPKGSFSTLEIQRTEQGDSAMYLCASSSRPGAPGDTQYFGPGTRLTVL.

This sequence joins TRBV5-6 and TRBJ2-7; 10 bases are a match to TRBD2. The CDR3 spans 16 residues. The V segment lost 4 bases and the J segment 1 base; nucleotides outside the gene matches: 8. Per the germline V gene, CDR1 is SGHDT and CDR2 is YYEEEE. For the CDR3, the DNA is TGTGCCAGCAGCCACATATGGACTAGCGGTTCCTACGAGCAGTACTTC. It specifies CASSHIWTSGSYEQYF.